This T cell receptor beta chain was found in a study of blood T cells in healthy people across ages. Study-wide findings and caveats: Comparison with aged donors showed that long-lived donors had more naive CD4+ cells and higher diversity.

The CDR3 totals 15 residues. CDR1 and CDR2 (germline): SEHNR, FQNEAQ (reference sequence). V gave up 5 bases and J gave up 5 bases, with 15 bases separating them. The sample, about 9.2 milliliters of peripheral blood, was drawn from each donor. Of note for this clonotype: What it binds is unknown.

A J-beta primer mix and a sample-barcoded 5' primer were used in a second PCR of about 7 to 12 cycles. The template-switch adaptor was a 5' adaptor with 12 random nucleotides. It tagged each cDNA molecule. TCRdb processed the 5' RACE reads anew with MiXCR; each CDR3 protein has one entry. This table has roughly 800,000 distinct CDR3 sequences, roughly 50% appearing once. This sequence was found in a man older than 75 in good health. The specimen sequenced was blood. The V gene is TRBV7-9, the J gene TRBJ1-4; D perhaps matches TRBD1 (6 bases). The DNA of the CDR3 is TGTGCCAGCAGCCTCCCACAGGGACCGAATGAAAAACTGTTTTTT. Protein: CASSLPQGPNEKLFF.